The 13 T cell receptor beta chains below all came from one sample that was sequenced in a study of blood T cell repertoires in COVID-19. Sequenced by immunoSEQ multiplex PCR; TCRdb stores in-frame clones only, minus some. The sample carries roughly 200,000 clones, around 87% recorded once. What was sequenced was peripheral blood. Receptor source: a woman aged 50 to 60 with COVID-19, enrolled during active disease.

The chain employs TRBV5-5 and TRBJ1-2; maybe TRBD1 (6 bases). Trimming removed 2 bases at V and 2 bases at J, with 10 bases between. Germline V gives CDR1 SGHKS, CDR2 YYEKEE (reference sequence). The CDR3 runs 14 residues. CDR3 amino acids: CASSFSTGNYGYTF. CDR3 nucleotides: TGTGCCAGCAGCTTTAGTACAGGGAACTATGGCTACACCTTC. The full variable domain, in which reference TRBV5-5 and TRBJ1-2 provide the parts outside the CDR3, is DAGVTQSPTHLIKTRGQQVTLRCSPISGHKSVSWYQQVLGQGPQFIFQYYEKEERGRGNFPDRFSARQFPNYSSELNVNALLLGDSALYLCASSFSTGNYGYTFGSGTRLTVV.

In DNA, the CDR3 is TGTGCCAGCAGCTTGTTTACAGGGGGGAATTCACCCCTCCACTTT. Residues: CASSLFTGGNSPLHF. The chain uses TRBV5-4 and TRBJ1-6; 8 bases are shared with TRBD1. CDR1 SGHNT and CDR2 YYREEE come from the germline V gene (reference sequence). Trimming at V came to 1 base and at J to 7 bases, leaving 4 bases not matched to a gene. CDR3 length: 15 amino acids.

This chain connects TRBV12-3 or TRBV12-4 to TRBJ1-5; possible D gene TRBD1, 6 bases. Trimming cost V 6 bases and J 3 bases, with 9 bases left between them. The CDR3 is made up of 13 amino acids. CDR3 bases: TGTGCCAGCAGGGCAGGGGCCAATCAGCCCCAGCATTTT. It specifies CASRAGANQPQHF.

The CDR3 DNA reads TGTGCCAGCAGTGAAAGACTTTCCTACAATGAGCAGTTCTTC. This sequence encodes CASSERLSYNEQFF. The chain uses TRBV6-1 and TRBJ2-1; D uncertain. The CDR3 is 14 amino acids. The V gene's germline CDR1 is MNHNS and CDR2 SASEGT. Trimming stripped 2 bases from V and 1 base from J, with 6 bases between.

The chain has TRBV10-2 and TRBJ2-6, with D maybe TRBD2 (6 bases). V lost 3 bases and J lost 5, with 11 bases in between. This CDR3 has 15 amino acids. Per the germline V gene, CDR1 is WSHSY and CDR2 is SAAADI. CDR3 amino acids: CASSDRRGRANVLTF. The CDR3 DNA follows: TGCGCCAGCAGTGACAGGAGGGGCCGGGCCAACGTCCTGACTTTC.

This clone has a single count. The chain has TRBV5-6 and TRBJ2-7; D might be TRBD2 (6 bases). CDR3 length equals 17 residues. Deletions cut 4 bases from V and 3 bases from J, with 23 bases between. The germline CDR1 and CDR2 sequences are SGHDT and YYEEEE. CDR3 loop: CASSPGFYSRLDYEQYF. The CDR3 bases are TGTGCCAGCAGCCCGGGTTTCTACTCACGACTAGACTACGAGCAGTACTTC.

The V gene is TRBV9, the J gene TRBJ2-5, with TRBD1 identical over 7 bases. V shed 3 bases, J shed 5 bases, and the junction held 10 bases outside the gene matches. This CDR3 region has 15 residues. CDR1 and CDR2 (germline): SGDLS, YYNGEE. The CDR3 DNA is TGTGCCAGCAGCGCCCCGGGACAGAGGGGGGAGACCCAGTACTTC. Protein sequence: CASSAPGQRGETQYF.

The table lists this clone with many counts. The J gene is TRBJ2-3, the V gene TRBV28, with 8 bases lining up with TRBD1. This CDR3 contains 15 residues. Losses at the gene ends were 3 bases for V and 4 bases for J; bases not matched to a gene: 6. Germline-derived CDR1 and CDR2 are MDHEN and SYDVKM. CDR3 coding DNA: TGTGCCAGCAGTTTCTGCAGGGGGCGGTCAGATACGCAGTATTTT. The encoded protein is CASSFCRGRSDTQYF.

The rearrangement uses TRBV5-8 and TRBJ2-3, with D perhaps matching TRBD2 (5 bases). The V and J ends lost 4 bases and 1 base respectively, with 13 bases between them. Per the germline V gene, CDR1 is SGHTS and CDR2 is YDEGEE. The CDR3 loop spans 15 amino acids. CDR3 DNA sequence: TGTGCCAGCAGCCCCAGACGGACTGGCACAGATACGCAGTATTTT. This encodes CASSPRRTGTDTQYF.

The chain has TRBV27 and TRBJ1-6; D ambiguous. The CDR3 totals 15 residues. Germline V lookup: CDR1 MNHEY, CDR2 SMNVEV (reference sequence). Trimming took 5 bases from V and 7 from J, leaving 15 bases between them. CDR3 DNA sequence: TGTGCCAGCAGTCTGATATACGGAGGAAATTCACCCCTCCACTTT. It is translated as CASSLIYGGNSPLHF.

The CDR3 nucleotides are TGTGCCAGCAGTGATCAGGGCTCCTACAATGAGCAGTTCTTC. This encodes CASSDQGSYNEQFF. This chain connects TRBV6-4 to TRBJ2-1, with D perhaps matching TRBD1 (5 bases). There are 14 residues in the CDR3. The germline V gene encodes CDR1 MRHNA and CDR2 SNTAGT. Between the trimmed V and J ends, which lost 3 bases and 0 bases, there was a span of 6 bases.

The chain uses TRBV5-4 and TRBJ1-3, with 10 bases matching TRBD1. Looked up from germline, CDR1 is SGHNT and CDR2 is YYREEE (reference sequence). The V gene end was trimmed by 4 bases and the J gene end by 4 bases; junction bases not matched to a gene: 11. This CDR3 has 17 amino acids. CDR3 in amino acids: CASSPTTGGFGGNTIYF. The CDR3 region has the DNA TGTGCCAGCAGCCCGACGACAGGGGGCTTTGGGGGAAACACCATATATTTT.

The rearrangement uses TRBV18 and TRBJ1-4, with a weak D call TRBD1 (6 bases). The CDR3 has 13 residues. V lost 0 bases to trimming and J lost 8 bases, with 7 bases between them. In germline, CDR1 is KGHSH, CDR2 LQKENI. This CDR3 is CASSPPRGEKLFF. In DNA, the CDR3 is TGTGCCAGCTCACCACCGAGGGGGGAAAAACTGTTTTTT.